Listed below are T cell receptor beta chains from one sample, sequenced in a study of T cells in Graves' hyperthyroidism and ophthalmopathy. TCRdb analysed the multiplex PCR reads with MiXCR anew, one entry per CDR3 protein. The repertoire holds fewer than 400,000 distinct CDR3 sequences, with roughly 25% as singletons. Specimen: blood. These receptor sequences come from a man aged 45-65 years with Graves' hyperthyroidism. The CDR3 runs from the conserved cysteine through the conserved F or W. Fields, in order: J gene, V gene, D gene, clone size, CDR3 protein, CDR3 DNA. D genes are given only for firm matches. Clone size appears in some rows only: once, few, many, or a class for an expanded clone.

j_gene: TRBJ1-5
v_gene: TRBV15
d_gene: .
abundance: few
CDR3aa: CATSRATGEDQPQHF
CDR3nt: TGTGCCACCAGCAGAGCTACAGGAGAAGATCAGCCCCAGCATTTT

j_gene: TRBJ2-2
v_gene: TRBV12-3/TRBV12-4
d_gene: .
abundance: .
CDR3aa: CASRTGLVFAGELFF
CDR3nt: TGTGCCAGCAGGACGGGACTGGTGTTTGCCGGGGAGCTGTTTTTT

j_gene: TRBJ2-2
v_gene: TRBV10-3
d_gene: TRBD1
abundance: .
CDR3aa: CAIRPGQGAKGPNTGELFF
CDR3nt: TGTGCCATCAGGCCGGGACAGGGGGCGAAGGGCCCGAACACCGGGGAGCTGTTTTTT

j_gene: TRBJ1-1
v_gene: TRBV6-2/TRBV6-3
d_gene: TRBD1
abundance: .
CDR3aa: CASSYKVRGHTEAFF
CDR3nt: TGTGCCAGCAGTTACAAGGTCAGGGGGCACACTGAAGCTTTCTTT

j_gene: TRBJ2-7
v_gene: TRBV27
d_gene: TRBD2
abundance: .
CDR3aa: CASSLHNGRGTSGYEQYF
CDR3nt: TGTGCCAGCAGTTTACATAATGGGCGTGGGACTAGCGGCTACGAGCAGTACTTC

j_gene: TRBJ2-5
v_gene: TRBV28
d_gene: TRBD2
abundance: .
CDR3aa: CASSLRPLLAGVQETQYF
CDR3nt: TGTGCCAGCAGTTTGCGCCCTCTACTAGCGGGAGTTCAAGAGACCCAGTACTTC

j_gene: TRBJ1-1
v_gene: TRBV11-2
d_gene: .
abundance: many
CDR3aa: CASSRSGTAQAEAFF
CDR3nt: TGTGCCAGCAGCAGATCCGGGACGGCCCAAGCGGAAGCTTTCTTT

j_gene: TRBJ2-5
v_gene: TRBV18
d_gene: .
abundance: .
CDR3aa: CASSRQGQQETQYF
CDR3nt: TGTGCCAGCTCACGCCAGGGCCAACAAGAGACCCAGTACTTC

j_gene: TRBJ1-5
v_gene: TRBV18
d_gene: .
abundance: few
CDR3aa: CASSPGSQGRQPQHF
CDR3nt: TGTGCCAGCTCACCAGGGTCCCAGGGGCGCCAGCCCCAGCATTTT

j_gene: TRBJ2-3
v_gene: TRBV5-1
d_gene: TRBD2
abundance: few
CDR3aa: CASSLGLGLATDTQYF
CDR3nt: TGCGCCAGCAGCTTGGGATTGGGACTAGCGACGGATACGCAGTATTTT

j_gene: TRBJ2-7
v_gene: TRBV9
d_gene: .
abundance: .
CDR3aa: CASSGQPSYEQYF
CDR3nt: TGTGCCAGCAGCGGACAGCCCTCCTACGAGCAGTACTTC

j_gene: TRBJ1-1
v_gene: TRBV29-1
d_gene: .
abundance: few
CDR3aa: CSVGYGGNTEAFF
CDR3nt: TGCAGCGTTGGGTACGGGGGGAACACTGAAGCTTTCTTT

j_gene: TRBJ2-3
v_gene: TRBV6-4
d_gene: .
abundance: few
CDR3aa: CASSDPDPADTQYF
CDR3nt: TGTGCCAGCAGTGATCCGGATCCCGCAGATACGCAGTATTTT

j_gene: TRBJ2-3
v_gene: TRBV24-1
d_gene: .
abundance: .
CDR3aa: CATSAPYEGAGDTQYF
CDR3nt: TGTGCCACCAGCGCCCCCTATGAGGGAGCGGGAGATACGCAGTATTTT

j_gene: TRBJ2-3
v_gene: TRBV30
d_gene: TRBD2
abundance: few
CDR3aa: CAWSGTSGNLDTQYF
CDR3nt: TGTGCCTGGAGCGGGACTAGCGGGAATTTAGATACGCAGTATTTT

j_gene: TRBJ2-2
v_gene: TRBV2
d_gene: .
abundance: few
CDR3aa: CASSDHWSRNTGELFF
CDR3nt: TGTGCCAGCAGTGATCATTGGTCCAGGAACACCGGGGAGCTGTTTTTT

j_gene: TRBJ2-2
v_gene: TRBV7-8
d_gene: TRBD2
abundance: .
CDR3aa: CASSSSGSTTGELFF
CDR3nt: TGTGCCAGCAGCTCTAGCGGGAGCACGACCGGGGAGCTGTTTTTT

j_gene: TRBJ2-5
v_gene: TRBV30
d_gene: .
abundance: .
CDR3aa: CAWSDGLRETQYF
CDR3nt: TGTGCCTGGAGTGACGGACTAAGGGAGACCCAGTACTTC

j_gene: TRBJ2-7
v_gene: TRBV20-1
d_gene: .
abundance: .
CDR3aa: CSAIRDSYEQYF
CDR3nt: TGCAGTGCCATCAGGGACTCCTACGAGCAGTACTTC

j_gene: TRBJ2-5
v_gene: TRBV12-3/TRBV12-4
d_gene: .
abundance: many
CDR3aa: CASRHSGKEETQYF
CDR3nt: TGTGCCAGCAGACATTCCGGGAAAGAAGAGACCCAGTACTTC

j_gene: TRBJ2-1
v_gene: TRBV18
d_gene: .
abundance: few
CDR3aa: CASSPVRLANYNEQFF
CDR3nt: TGTGCCAGCTCACCTGTGAGGCTAGCGAACTACAATGAGCAGTTCTTC

j_gene: TRBJ2-2
v_gene: TRBV20-1
d_gene: .
abundance: .
CDR3aa: CSAVVGTTGELFF
CDR3nt: TGCAGTGCGGTAGTGGGGACGACCGGGGAGCTGTTTTTT

j_gene: TRBJ1-1
v_gene: TRBV3-1
d_gene: .
abundance: many
CDR3aa: CASSQGGARQWAFF
CDR3nt: TGTGCCAGCAGCCAAGGCGGTGCGAGGCAGTGGGCTTTCTTT